This T cell receptor beta chain was found in a study of technical replicates of blood from several donors. This CDR3 comprises 14 residues. J lost 3 bases, V lost 4 bases, and 5 bases had no gene match. Germline CDR1 is MNHEY and CDR2 is SMNVEV (reference sequence). TCRdb keeps only in-frame clones here, not all; method: immunoSEQ multiplex PCR. The sample includes around 80,000 clones, about 98% of them seen just once. This TCR came from a human donor in good health. The material sequenced was T cells isolated from PBMCs. This chain links TRBV27 with TRBJ2-7; 8 bases fit TRBD2. The CDR3 nucleotides read TGTGCCAGCAGTTCAAGCGGGGGTGGCTACGAGCAGTACTTC. This translates into CASSSSGGGYEQYF.